The present TCR beta chain was sequenced within a study of T-cell memory formation after mild COVID-19. Study-level results: Cross-reactive memory seemingly joined, as some responding clones were found in pre-infection memory. Balance between CD4 and CD8 was seen in clones contracting day 15 to 85, and a CD4+ lean was seen in later expanders.

Turning to this clonotype: Its antigen remains unknown.

The CDR3 contains 18 residues. Germline lookup yields CDR1 SGHTA and CDR2 FQGNSA. V lost 4 bases and J lost 0; bases outside the gene matches: 10. Using constant-segment primers, 5'RACE produced TCR alpha and TCR beta cDNA libraries carrying sample barcodes and UMIs. TCRdb reanalysed the 5' RACE reads using MiXCR and keeps one entry per CDR3 protein. The sample has approximately 580,000 distinct CDR3 sequences; about a fifth are singletons. The gene calls are TRBV7-2 and TRBJ2-2, with TRBD2 matching over 8 bases. This receptor was taken from an adult woman who had mild COVID-19 (a few samples of this study predate the infection). Cell type and time point are not known. The source material was PBMCs or a T cell subset sorted from them (not recorded which). The DNA for the CDR3 is TGTGCCAGCAGCTACGGACTAGCACCGAATCCGAACACCGGGGAGCTGTTTTTT. Protein: CASSYGLAPNPNTGELFF.